The 15 T cell receptor beta chains below come from one sample, sequenced in a study of cytomegalovirus exposure and HLA in healthy donors. Profiled with immunoSEQ multiplex PCR; TCRdb holds only in-frame clones, not every one. The sample consists of a few hundred thousand clones, more than 75% of them appearing once. The sequenced sample consisted of PBMCs. These receptors were taken from a man in his late teens or twenties in good health and CMV-seropositive.

The CDR3 sequence: CASSLTADYGYTF. For the CDR3, the DNA is TGCGCCAGCAGCTTGACAGCTGACTATGGCTACACCTTC. The chain employs TRBV5-1 and TRBJ1-2; the D is unclear. This CDR3 spans 13 amino acids. V lost 1 base and J lost 3, with 7 bases in between. Germline loops: CDR1 SGHRS, CDR2 YFSETQ.

This clone was seen a single time. This chain connects TRBV29-1 to TRBJ2-3; 11 bases agree with TRBD2. V lost 7 bases to trimming and J lost 0 bases; unmatched junction nucleotides: 15. The germline CDR1 and CDR2 sequences are SQVTM and ANQGSEA. The CDR3 contains 18 residues. As DNA, the CDR3 is TGCAGCGCCGGGACCAAAATGCTAGCGGGAGGTAGCACAGATACGCAGTATTTT. The encoded protein is CSAGTKMLAGGSTDTQYF.

The CDR3 loop is CASTYLHSDSGANVLTF. The CDR3, as DNA: TGTGCCAGCACCTACCTCCACAGTGACTCTGGGGCCAACGTCCTGACTTTC. The V gene is TRBV27, the J gene TRBJ2-6; D is unclear. Germline V gene data show CDR1 as MNHEY and CDR2 as SMNVEV (reference sequence). This CDR3 region has 17 residues. V was clipped by 7 bases and J by 0 bases, with 16 bases between them.

Regarding this clone: This sample includes further DNA sequences coding for the same CDR3. This rearrangement joins TRBV18 to TRBJ2-7; 7 nucleotides agree with TRBD1. The V segment lost 3 bases and the J segment 7 bases; nucleotides outside the gene matches: 9. The CDR3 contains 14 residues. Germline CDR1 KGHSH, CDR2 LQKENI. The CDR3 loop reads CASSPGDRVGEQYF. The CDR3 bases are TGTGCCAGCTCACCCGGCGACAGGGTGGGGGAGCAGTACTTC.

This clone has more than one count but fewer than ten. The chain joins TRBV30 to TRBJ1-2; 7 bases are shared with TRBD1. Trimming removed 3 bases from V and 1 base from J; junction bases left unmatched: 8. Germline values: CDR1 GTSNPN, CDR2 SVGIG (reference sequence). This CDR3 contains 15 residues. CDR3 residues: CAWSAGQTLNYGYTF. The DNA for the CDR3 is TGTGCCTGGAGCGCGGGACAGACGCTTAACTATGGCTACACCTTC.

This sequence joins TRBV6-5 and TRBJ2-7; 9 nucleotides agree with TRBD1. Per the germline V gene, CDR1 is MNHEY and CDR2 is SVGAGI. V lost 6 bases, J lost 4 bases, and 4 bases stayed unmatched. The CDR3 extends over 13 amino acids. The chain's CDR3 is CASRQGQGYEQYF. The CDR3 DNA is TGTGCCAGCAGACAGGGACAGGGTTACGAGCAGTACTTC.

V usage is TRBV9 and J usage is TRBJ2-1; TRBD2 matches 12 bases. The CDR3 spans 15 residues. The trim removed 2 bases at V and 9 bases at J, leaving 6 bases unmatched. Germline loops: CDR1 SGDLS, CDR2 YYNGEE. The DNA for the CDR3 is TGTGCCAGCAGCGTGACTAGCGGGAGACTAGGTGAGCAGTTCTTC. The encoded protein is CASSVTSGRLGEQFF.

This clone showed up just a few times. The chain recombines TRBV4-2 with TRBJ1-5; no clear D. V was pared by 1 base and J by 0 bases, with 4 bases between. The CDR3 runs 14 residues. The germline V gene has CDR1 LGHNA and CDR2 YNFKEQ. CDR3 bases: TGTGCCAGCAGCCAAGCAGATAGCAATCAGCCCCAGCATTTT. This encodes CASSQADSNQPQHF.

CDR3 sequence: CAISGQAPSQSGEQYF. The CDR3 region has the DNA TGTGCCATCAGTGGTCAAGCCCCGTCTCAGAGTGGAGAGCAGTACTTC. The chain uses TRBV10-3 and TRBJ2-7; no clear D. The CDR3 sequence is 16 residues long. Germline-derived CDR1 and CDR2 are ENHRY and SYGVKD. The V end lost 4 bases, the J end lost 7 bases, and 23 bases lay between the germline ends.

The chain recombines TRBV5-6 with TRBJ1-2; 8 positions agree with TRBD1. Germline V gene data show CDR1 as SGHDT and CDR2 as YYEEEE. The CDR3 is 15 amino acids. V lost 2 bases, J lost 5 bases, and 8 bases stayed unmatched. The CDR3 DNA reads TGTGCCAGCAGCTTCAGGGGGCATTTTAGATATGGCTACACCTTC. As protein: CASSFRGHFRYGYTF.

V is TRBV19 and J is TRBJ1-2; tentative D call: TRBD1 (6 bases). V was shortened by 7 bases and J by 1 base, with 19 bases between the two germline ends. CDR1 is LNHDA and CDR2 is SQIVND in the germline V gene (reference sequence). The CDR3 is 16 residues long. CDR3 DNA: TGTGCCAGTACCCCGGGACACGCGCATCTTAACTATGGCTACACCTTC. Amino acid sequence: CASTPGHAHLNYGYTF.

V usage is TRBV6-5 and J usage is TRBJ2-7; D gene uncertain. CDR3 length: 13 residues. Trimming pared 0 bases from V and 0 bases from J, leaving 3 bases between. The germline V gene encodes CDR1 MNHEY and CDR2 SVGAGI. In DNA, the CDR3 is TGTGCCAGCAGTTACTCACTCTCCTACGAGCAGTACTTC. It specifies CASSYSLSYEQYF.

This rearrangement joins TRBV29-1 to TRBJ2-3, with 12 bases matching TRBD2. CDR1 is SQVTM, CDR2 ANQGSEA, per germline. The V gene end was trimmed by 0 bases and the J gene end by 4 bases; junction bases not matched to a gene: 2. The CDR3 contains 15 residues. The CDR3 DNA reads as TGCAGCGTTGAAGAGCTAGCGGGAGGGTCAGATACGCAGTATTTT. This sequence encodes CSVEELAGGSDTQYF.

V usage is TRBV7-9 and J usage is TRBJ2-1; 11 nucleotides agree with TRBD2. The V segment lost 0 bases and the J segment 6 bases; nucleotides outside the gene matches: 7. This CDR3 has 17 amino acids. Per the germline V gene, CDR1 is SEHNR and CDR2 is FQNEAQ (reference sequence). CDR3 bases: TGTGCCAGCAGCTTAGCAAGGCTAGCGGGAGGAGGCAATGAGCAGTTCTTC. Translation: CASSLARLAGGGNEQFF.

The chain carries TRBV2 and TRBJ2-3; tentative D call: TRBD1 (6 bases). V lost 6 bases and J lost 4, with 14 bases in between. This CDR3 contains 14 residues. Germline values: CDR1 SNHLY, CDR2 FYNNEI. CDR3 amino acids: CASRDSTNADTQYF. The CDR3 region has the DNA TGTGCCAGCAGGGACAGTACGAACGCAGATACGCAGTATTTT.